These T cell receptor beta chains were read from a single sample in a study of early T cells in non-severe SARS-CoV-2 infection. Each CDR3 protein gets one entry after TCRdb re-called the 5' RACE reads with MiXCR. The sample holds 30,000 to 35,000 distinct CDR3 sequences, less than 8.5% seen once. The material sequenced was whole blood, taken at baseline. The receptors were gathered from an adult who was a healthcare worker with PCR-confirmed SARS-CoV-2 infection or an uninfected control (not recorded which). The CDR3 runs from the conserved cysteine through the conserved F or W. The order of the fields is clone size, V gene, J gene, D gene, CDR3 protein, CDR3 DNA. A D gene is named only where the DNA matches it firmly. Rows give clone size only sometimes, using once, few, many, or a class for an expanded clone.

>NA|TRBV12-3/TRBV12-4|TRBJ2-3|NA
CASSFIARVGTDTQYF
TGTGCCAGCAGTTTTATCGCACGGGTCGGGACAGATACGCAGTATTTT
>many|TRBV7-2|TRBJ2-3|TRBD1
CASSWTGGPDTQYF
TGTGCCAGCAGCTGGACAGGGGGTCCAGATACGCAGTATTTT
>few|TRBV11-1|TRBJ2-5|TRBD1
CASSRGDSQETQYF
TGTGCCAGCAGCAGAGGGGACAGTCAAGAGACCCAGTACTTC
>NA|TRBV20-1|TRBJ2-7|NA
CSARDVSPHEQYF
TGCAGTGCTAGAGATGTCTCTCCCCACGAGCAGTACTTC
>few|TRBV28|TRBJ1-5|NA
CASSLLQANQPQHF
TGTGCCAGCAGTTTACTGCAGGCAAATCAGCCCCAGCATTTT
>medium-sized|TRBV29-1|TRBJ2-3|TRBD2
CSVGDIAGAGDTQYF
TGCAGCGTCGGGGATATAGCGGGAGCGGGAGATACGCAGTATTTT
>few|TRBV14|TRBJ1-3|NA
CASSLPGPSGNTIYF
TGTGCCAGCAGCCTACCGGGACCGTCTGGAAACACCATATATTTT
>many|TRBV30|TRBJ2-1|TRBD2
CAWEKGLSTYNEQFF
TGTGCCTGGGAGAAGGGACTAAGTACCTACAATGAGCAGTTCTTC
>NA|TRBV20-1|TRBJ2-2|NA
CSARDIAANTGELFF
TGCAGTGCTAGAGATATAGCGGCGAACACCGGGGAGCTGTTTTTT
>few|TRBV7-2|TRBJ2-7|NA
CASSLGWGFSYEQYF
TGTGCCAGCAGCTTAGGTTGGGGGTTTTCCTACGAGCAGTACTTC
>medium-sized|TRBV9|TRBJ2-3|TRBD2
CASSVRAGADADTQYF
TGTGCCAGCAGCGTAAGGGCGGGAGCCGACGCAGATACGCAGTATTTT
>once|TRBV7-6|TRBJ2-3|NA
CASSLAAADDRSEDTQYF
TGTGCCAGCAGCTTAGCCGCGGCAGATGATCGGTCTGAAGATACGCAGTATTTT
>few|TRBV5-1|TRBJ1-2|NA
CASSLVAGDGYTF
TGCGCCAGCAGCTTGGTGGCAGGGGATGGCTACACCTTC
>many|TRBV12-3/TRBV12-4|TRBJ2-1|NA
CASSLQNEQFF
TGTGCCAGCAGTTTACAGAATGAGCAGTTCTTC
>many|TRBV4-3|TRBJ2-1|TRBD2
CASSQSRPGLAGRGVNEQFF
TGCGCCAGCAGCCAAAGCCGACCGGGACTAGCGGGAAGAGGGGTCAATGAGCAGTTCTTC
>many|TRBV4-1|TRBJ2-5|NA
CASSQDPSAGETQYF
TGCGCCAGCAGCCAAGATCCGTCAGCGGGAGAGACCCAGTACTTC
>many|TRBV20-1|TRBJ2-5|NA
CSATGDEETQYF
TGCAGTGCTACAGGGGATGAAGAGACCCAGTACTTC
>few|TRBV7-2|TRBJ2-5|TRBD1
CASSSDRDRVGETQYF
TGTGCCAGCAGCTCGGACCGGGACAGGGTAGGAGAGACCCAGTACTTC
>NA|TRBV6-4|TRBJ2-3|NA
CASSESPMVGTDTQYF
TGTGCCAGCAGTGAAAGTCCTATGGTGGGCACAGATACGCAGTATTTT
>few|TRBV7-7|TRBJ2-1|TRBD2
CASSPGLAGASYNEQFF
TGTGCTAGCAGCCCGGGACTAGCGGGGGCGTCCTACAATGAGCAGTTCTTC
>NA|TRBV7-2|TRBJ1-6|NA
CASSHQSSYNSPLHF
TGTGCCAGCAGCCACCAGAGCTCCTATAATTCACCCCTCCACTTT
>few|TRBV7-9|TRBJ2-3|TRBD2
CASRSTSGTDTQYF
TGTGCCAGCAGATCGACTAGCGGCACAGATACGCAGTATTTT
>many|TRBV18|TRBJ1-3|NA
CASSPRRQVHSGNTIYF
TGTGCCAGCTCACCACGTAGACAGGTCCACTCTGGAAACACCATATATTTT